The rows below give T cell receptor beta chains drawn from one sample of a study of blood T cells in healthy people across ages. TCRdb processed the 5' RACE reads anew with MiXCR; each CDR3 protein has one entry. Among 1,800,000 or so distinct CDR3 sequences listed, roughly two fifths were seen once. Specimen: blood. All receptors come from a human donor in good health. CDR3s include the opening cysteine and the closing phenylalanine or tryptophan. Each record gives: V gene, clone size, J gene, D gene, CDR3 length, CDR3 protein, CDR3 DNA. A D gene is named only where the DNA matches it firmly. A row's size may be missing; if present it is once, few, many or a size class.

>TRBV7-2|-|TRBJ1-1|-|15
CASSPVRDLNTEAFF
TGTGCCAGCAGCCCCGTGAGAGACTTAAACACTGAAGCTTTCTTT
>TRBV11-2|many|TRBJ2-7|-|14
CASSPGSTTYEQYF
TGTGCCAGCAGCCCGGGGAGCACAACCTACGAGCAGTACTTC
>TRBV7-9|-|TRBJ1-4|-|16
CASSPFTGTANEKLFF
TGTGCCAGCAGCCCTTTTACCGGGACTGCTAATGAAAAACTGTTTTTT
>TRBV5-1|few|TRBJ2-1|TRBD2|19
CASSQVGLAGGTSYNEQFF
TGCGCCAGCAGTCAGGTCGGACTAGCGGGGGGTACCTCCTACAATGAGCAGTTCTTC
>TRBV20-1|-|TRBJ2-5|-|15
CSARDPMRSRETQYF
TGCAGTGCTAGAGATCCTATGAGATCGAGAGAGACCCAGTACTTC
>TRBV5-1|once|TRBJ2-7|TRBD1|14
CASSWVGQNYEQYF
TGCGCCAGCAGCTGGGTGGGACAGAACTACGAGCAGTACTTC
>TRBV18|-|TRBJ2-7|TRBD2|16
CASSPGPLTSDAEQYF
TGTGCCAGCTCACCAGGTCCGCTAACTAGCGACGCCGAGCAGTACTTC
>TRBV4-3|-|TRBJ1-1|-|15
CASSQDGHPNTEAFF
TGCGCCAGCAGCCAGGACGGACACCCGAACACTGAAGCTTTCTTT
>TRBV4-1|-|TRBJ1-4|TRBD1|14
CASRLTGWGEKLFF
TGCGCCAGCAGATTGACAGGGTGGGGAGAAAAACTGTTTTTT
>TRBV10-3|-|TRBJ2-6|TRBD1|17
CATRFGTGASGANVLTF
TGTGCCACCAGGTTCGGGACAGGGGCATCTGGGGCCAACGTCCTGACTTTC
>TRBV5-1|-|TRBJ2-5|TRBD2|16
CASSSDAGGAVETQYF
TGCGCCAGCAGCTCAGACGCGGGGGGGGCCGTGGAGACCCAGTACTTC
>TRBV6-5|few|TRBJ1-2|TRBD1|18
CASSLTPGRDSYRKGYTF
TGTGCCAGCAGCTTAACCCCGGGCCGGGACAGCTATCGGAAAGGCTACACCTTC
>TRBV7-2|-|TRBJ2-1|-|14
CASSLVMAGNKQFF
TGTGCCAGCAGCTTAGTCATGGCGGGGAATAAGCAGTTCTTC
>TRBV12-3/TRBV12-4|-|TRBJ1-1|-|14
CASSPWGMNTEAFF
TGTGCCAGCAGTCCCTGGGGCATGAACACTGAAGCTTTCTTT
>TRBV29-1|few|TRBJ2-1|-|15
CSVEGSGIGNNEQFF
TGCAGCGTTGAAGGGTCAGGAATTGGGAACAATGAGCAGTTCTTC
>TRBV29-1|once|TRBJ2-4|TRBD2|14
CSAAGLAGRNEQYF
TGCAGCGCGGCGGGACTAGCGGGGAGGAATGAGCAGTACTTC
>TRBV7-2|many|TRBJ2-7|-|18
CASSATRPSALSSYEQYF
TGTGCCAGCAGCGCAACACGTCCTAGCGCCTTGAGCTCCTACGAGCAGTACTTC
>TRBV20-1|-|TRBJ2-7|-|13
CSAYTGSSYEQYF
TGCAGTGCCTATACGGGGAGCTCCTACGAGCAGTACTTC
>TRBV28|once|TRBJ2-7|TRBD2|16
CASGFSGGGPSYEQYF
TGTGCCAGCGGTTTTTCCGGGGGGGGCCCCTCCTACGAGCAGTACTTC
>TRBV6-5|few|TRBJ2-5|-|13
CASSQIRGETQYF
TGTGCCAGCAGCCAAATCAGGGGAGAGACCCAGTACTTC
>TRBV11-2|-|TRBJ2-5|-|17
CASGIKPRGPSQETQYF
TGTGCCAGCGGCATAAAACCCCGAGGGCCGAGCCAAGAGACCCAGTACTTC
>TRBV7-9|-|TRBJ2-2|TRBD1|16
CASSWSPRGHTGELFF
TGTGCCAGCAGCTGGAGTCCCAGGGGGCACACCGGGGAGCTGTTTTTT
>TRBV11-3|-|TRBJ1-1|TRBD1|15
CASSPHGQGTTEAFF
TGTGCCAGCAGCCCACACGGACAGGGGACCACTGAAGCTTTCTTT
>TRBV5-1|-|TRBJ2-3|-|15
CASTQQTPSTDTQYF
TGCGCCAGCACCCAACAGACACCTAGCACAGATACGCAGTATTTT
>TRBV5-1|many|TRBJ2-7|-|13
CASSLDRFHEQYF
TGCGCCAGCAGCTTGGACAGGTTCCACGAGCAGTACTTC
>TRBV5-6|few|TRBJ1-2|TRBD1|17
CASSLSAGAGGFYGYTF
TGTGCCAGCAGCCTATCGGCGGGGGCAGGGGGCTTTTATGGCTACACCTTC
>TRBV24-1|-|TRBJ2-7|-|13
CATSDPPGSEQYF
TGTGCCACCAGTGATCCTCCCGGGAGCGAGCAGTACTTC
>TRBV12-3/TRBV12-4|few|TRBJ1-2|-|13
CASSVQGMGGYTF
TGTGCCAGCAGCGTCCAGGGGATGGGCGGCTACACCTTC
>TRBV5-1|-|TRBJ2-3|TRBD2|15
CASSSGGGPQDTQYF
TGCGCCAGCAGCTCGGGAGGGGGGCCTCAGGATACGCAGTATTTT
>TRBV12-3/TRBV12-4|-|TRBJ2-1|-|17
CASSPRSAGKGYNEQFF
TGTGCCAGCAGTCCCCGTTCGGCCGGAAAGGGGTACAATGAGCAGTTCTTC
>TRBV7-2|few|TRBJ2-3|-|14
CASSLFRGRDTQYF
TGTGCCAGCAGCTTATTTAGAGGGAGAGATACGCAGTATTTT
>TRBV12-3/TRBV12-4|few|TRBJ2-7|-|15
CASSFPALAIYEQYF
TGTGCCAGCAGTTTCCCCGCGCTAGCTATCTACGAGCAGTACTTC
>TRBV28|-|TRBJ1-5|-|15
CASSLRDVGNQPQHF
TGTGCCAGCAGTTTGAGGGACGTCGGCAATCAGCCCCAGCATTTT
>TRBV12-3/TRBV12-4|-|TRBJ2-3|TRBD1|15
CASSLAPQGADTQYF
TGTGCCAGCAGTTTGGCCCCACAGGGGGCAGATACGCAGTATTTT
>TRBV19|-|TRBJ2-1|TRBD1|16
CASTPPGGGPYNEQFF
TGTGCCAGTACCCCTCCAGGGGGCGGCCCCTACAATGAGCAGTTCTTC
>TRBV7-9|-|TRBJ1-2|-|14
CASSFGHSNYGYTF
TGTGCCAGCAGCTTCGGACATTCTAACTATGGCTACACCTTC
>TRBV29-1|-|TRBJ1-2|-|15
CGVEEGEGVNYGYTF
TGCGGCGTTGAAGAAGGAGAGGGGGTTAACTATGGCTACACCTTC
>TRBV4-1|-|TRBJ1-2|-|14
CASSYGPTNYGYTF
TGCGCCAGCAGCTACGGGCCTACGAATTATGGCTACACCTTC
>TRBV20-1|-|TRBJ1-5|-|14
CSARGGEGNQPQHF
TGCAGTGCTAGGGGGGGAGAGGGCAATCAGCCCCAGCATTTT
>TRBV29-1|-|TRBJ2-7|TRBD1|14
CSVDYGTGTYEQYF
TGCAGCGTCGACTACGGGACAGGGACCTACGAGCAGTACTTC
>TRBV3-1|-|TRBJ2-1|-|14
CASSQGTDHNEQFF
TGTGCCAGCAGCCAAGGGACGGACCACAATGAGCAGTTCTTC
>TRBV11-1|-|TRBJ2-1|-|15
CASSLLGLIGNEQFF
TGTGCCAGCAGCTTATTGGGGTTGATAGGGAATGAGCAGTTCTTC
>TRBV7-2|once|TRBJ2-2|-|15
CASSVGYTNTGELFF
TGTGCCAGCAGTGTTGGCTATACGAACACCGGGGAGCTGTTTTTT
>TRBV29-1|few|TRBJ2-6|-|13
CSVGAPGANVLTF
TGCAGCGTTGGTGCCCCTGGGGCCAACGTCCTGACTTTC
>TRBV12-5|-|TRBJ2-5|-|12
CASGHSLDEQYF
TGTGCTAGTGGTCATAGCCTCGATGAGCAGTACTTC
>TRBV7-9|-|TRBJ1-4|-|16
CASSLLGGTTNEKLFF
TGTGCCAGCAGCCTCCTTGGCGGTACAACTAATGAAAAACTGTTTTTT
>TRBV29-1|-|TRBJ2-6|-|14
CSAVLLSGANVLTF
TGCAGCGCTGTATTACTCTCTGGGGCCAACGTCCTGACTTTC
>TRBV5-1|few|TRBJ2-1|-|16
CASSLDTGSSYNEQFF
TGCGCCAGCAGCTTGGATACAGGGAGCTCCTACAATGAGCAGTTCTTC
>TRBV6-2/TRBV6-3|-|TRBJ2-1|TRBD1|13
CASRRQGADEQFF
TGTGCCAGCAGACGACAGGGGGCGGATGAGCAGTTCTTC
>TRBV5-6|-|TRBJ2-3|-|13
CASSLDRSNTQYF
TGTGCCAGCAGCTTGGATCGCTCGAATACGCAGTATTTT
>TRBV6-2/TRBV6-3|few|TRBJ2-7|-|16
CASSYSRLGRRYEQYF
TGTGCCAGCAGTTACTCGAGATTGGGCAGACGCTACGAGCAGTACTTC